The rows below give T cell receptor beta chains drawn from one sample of a study of T cell responses to AZD1222 COVID-19 vaccine. Generated by immunoSEQ multiplex PCR, the TCRdb table keeps only in-frame clones and is missing some. Found here are some 150,000 clones, approximately 88% of them singletons; the top ten hold under 2.5%. Source: peripheral blood, taken on day 0 of AZD1222 vaccination. The receptors here all came from an adult in good health. Both conserved end residues are part of each CDR3. A D gene is named only where the DNA matches it firmly. Only part of the rows carry a size: once, few, many, or a class if the clone is expanded.

cdr3_aa: CASRNRGLGEKLFF
cdr3_nt: TGTGCCAGCAGGAACAGGGGGTTGGGGGAAAAACTGTTTTTT
cdr3_length: 14
j_call: TRBJ1-4
clone_size: .
v_call: TRBV7-8
d_call: TRBD1

cdr3_aa: CASSEPKRAVAFF
cdr3_nt: TGTGCCAGCAGTGAACCGAAGCGGGCAGTGGCTTTCTTT
cdr3_length: 13
j_call: TRBJ1-1
clone_size: .
v_call: TRBV2
d_call: .

cdr3_aa: CATSELLVFCFSQETQYF
cdr3_nt: TGTGCCACCAGTGAATTACTTGTCTTTTGCTTTTCTCAAGAGACCCAGTACTTC
cdr3_length: 18
j_call: TRBJ2-5
clone_size: .
v_call: TRBV24-1
d_call: .

cdr3_aa: CASSPASGVYNEQFF
cdr3_nt: TGTGCCAGCTCACCGGCTAGCGGAGTTTACAATGAGCAGTTCTTC
cdr3_length: 15
j_call: TRBJ2-1
clone_size: .
v_call: TRBV18
d_call: TRBD2

cdr3_aa: CAISVDTTEAFF
cdr3_nt: TGTGCCATCAGTGTTGACACCACTGAAGCTTTCTTT
cdr3_length: 12
j_call: TRBJ1-1
clone_size: .
v_call: TRBV10-3
d_call: .

cdr3_aa: CASSPVPGTEAFF
cdr3_nt: TGTGCCAGTAGTCCCGTCCCCGGGACTGAAGCTTTCTTT
cdr3_length: 13
j_call: TRBJ1-1
clone_size: once
v_call: TRBV19
d_call: .

cdr3_aa: CASSLRGRYEQYF
cdr3_nt: TGTGCCAGCAGCTTGCGCGGGAGGTACGAGCAGTACTTC
cdr3_length: 13
j_call: TRBJ2-7
clone_size: .
v_call: TRBV5-4
d_call: TRBD2

cdr3_aa: CASRDRRSTEAFF
cdr3_nt: TGTGCCAGCAGGGATCGGAGGAGCACTGAAGCTTTCTTT
cdr3_length: 13
j_call: TRBJ1-1
clone_size: .
v_call: TRBV27
d_call: .

cdr3_aa: CASRGLSDTQYF
cdr3_nt: TGTGCCAGCAGGGGACTTTCAGATACGCAGTATTTT
cdr3_length: 12
j_call: TRBJ2-3
clone_size: .
v_call: TRBV12-3/TRBV12-4
d_call: .

cdr3_aa: CASSFGERNSPLHF
cdr3_nt: TGTGCCAGCAGTTTCGGGGAAAGGAATTCACCCCTCCACTTT
cdr3_length: 14
j_call: TRBJ1-6
clone_size: .
v_call: TRBV27
d_call: .

cdr3_aa: CASSLVAGGSSYEQYF
cdr3_nt: TGTGCCAGCAGCTTGGTAGCGGGAGGGAGCTCCTACGAGCAGTACTTC
cdr3_length: 16
j_call: TRBJ2-7
clone_size: few
v_call: TRBV5-4
d_call: TRBD2

cdr3_aa: CATSDPSGYNEQFF
cdr3_nt: TGTGCCACCAGTGATCCGTCAGGGTACAATGAGCAGTTCTTC
cdr3_length: 14
j_call: TRBJ2-1
clone_size: .
v_call: TRBV24-1
d_call: .